One TCR beta chain is described in this entry. Its antigen is unknown. The sample belongs to a study of T cells after yellow fever vaccination. Looking at the study overall: Fractions of limited cellularity were prepared by means of SMART-Seq v4 Ultra Low Input.

Each CDR3 protein is one row after TCRdb ran MiXCR on the 5' RACE reads. The sample holds 100,000 to 150,000 distinct CDR3 sequences, over 12% seen once. V dropped 0 bases and J dropped 6 bases, with 8 bases sitting between them. Germline V gene data show CDR1 as LGHNA and CDR2 as YNFKEQ. CDR3 length equals 13 residues. Overall study results and limits: The study noted that FACS-sorted repertoires could contain abundant clonotypes contaminating from the bulk population.

The specimen was CD8+ T cells sorted from PBMCs, collected 5 days after the yellow fever booster vaccination. The clonotype comes from a man between 18 and 29 years old who received the YFV17D yellow fever vaccine. The rearrangement uses TRBV4-2 and TRBJ1-1; D remains ambiguous. In DNA form, the CDR3 reads TGTGCCAGCAGCCAAGACGTTGTCGCTGAAGCTTTCTTT. Its translation is CASSQDVVAEAFF.